This T cell receptor beta chain was retrieved from a study of CD8+ T cells in alopecia areata. Study-wide background: For the treated group, dosing was oral tofacitinib at 5 to 10 mg twice daily.

Of note for this clone: The sample holds other DNA sequences that translate to the same CDR3.

The treatment: oral pan-JAK inhibitor, 5-10 mg twice daily. As the sequencing template, cDNA was produced by extracting RNA and reverse transcribing it. Repertoires were generated with immunoSEQ multiplex PCR, while TCRdb's copy carries only in-frame clones and drops some. The table lists about 110,000 clones, roughly three fifths of them singletons. The CDR3 covers 14 residues. CDR1 is MNHEY and CDR2 is SVGAGI in the germline V gene. V was trimmed by 2 bases and J by 4 bases, leaving 9 bases between them. The V call is TRBV6-5, the J call TRBJ1-5; D is perhaps TRBD1 (5 bases). This material consisted of CD4+ T cells sorted from blood, taken at week 24, from a patient treated with tofacitinib. The origin of this receptor is a human donor with alopecia areata. The CDR3 reads CASSYGQGNQPQHF. The CDR3 DNA sequence: TGTGCCAGCAGTTACGGGCAGGGTAATCAGCCCCAGCATTTT.